This TCR beta chain was retrieved from a study of cytomegalovirus exposure and HLA in healthy donors. Study-wide points: Analyses of presence and absence presupposed an approximately uniform sequencing depth across donors. Analysis was carried out at a later point, and it linked a missense DCLRE1C variant to TCR beta V- and J-gene trimming. What a later analysis showed was that several of the most significant clusters appeared linked to common viral pathogens.

This CDR3 is built from 14 residues. Germline CDR1 MNHEY, CDR2 SVGAGI. Concerning this clone itself: Its antigen is undetermined.

60 Vbeta and 13 Jbeta primers were used in PCR. Profiled with immunoSEQ multiplex PCR; TCRdb holds only in-frame clones, not every one. The sample consists of around 250,000 clones, 81% of them appearing once. The chain is built from TRBV6-5 and TRBJ2-5, with D possibly TRBD1 on 6 matching bases. The DNA end is a closer match to TRBJ2-7, so the J assignment may be wrong. The sample comprised PBMCs. The source of this sequence is a woman aged 55-75 years in good health and CMV-seropositive. This CDR3 is CASSSGQSSYEQYF. Here the CDR3 DNA reads TGTGCCAGCAGTTCCGGACAGAGTTCCTACGAGCAGTACTTC.